Below are 23 T cell receptor beta chains sequenced from a single sample in a study of CD4 and CD8 cells across lung adenocarcinoma regions (dated by TCRdb to between 2018 and 2020). The library was made by PCR. This sample was sequenced with a HiSeq X Ten. TCRdb redid the processing of the public reads, applying fastp at Q25 and MiXCR, and retained in-frame beta chains. Records with the same CDR3 protein are collapsed into one entry carrying the most frequent genes and DNA. For this sample there are over 15,000 distinct CDR3 sequences; around 56% appear just once. 55% of the sample goes to the ten largest clones. The sequencing sample was made of CD8+ T cells from the center of a lung tumor. In light of the paper, this sample's cell subset or site label describes: tumor center region. The source of these receptors is a female donor with lung adenocarcinoma. The CD4 and CD8 labels of this study may be unreliable.

The rearrangement links TRBV6-1 to TRBJ1-1, with TRBD1 matching over 8 bases. There are 11 residues in the CDR3. After removal of 6 bases from V and 8 bases from J, the junction contained 2 bases not matched to a gene. Germline loops: CDR1 MNHNS, CDR2 SASEGT. CDR3 nucleotides: TGTGCCAGCAGCCGGGACAGGGAAGCTTTCTTT. Protein product: CASSRDREAFF.

The V and J genes are TRBV6-1 and TRBJ2-3; maybe TRBD1 (6 bases). CDR3 size: 16 residues. Germline V gene lookup returns CDR1 MNHNS and CDR2 SASEGT. V was pared by 6 bases and J by 9 bases, with 25 bases between. The CDR3 nucleotides are TGTGCCAGCAGGCCGCCGAAGGCTGTGAACACAGGGACGCAGTATTTT. It is translated as CASRPPKAVNTGTQYF.

This chain joins TRBV10-3 and TRBJ2-5; maybe TRBD1 (5 bases). Deletions cut 0 bases from V and 1 base from J, with 6 bases between. The CDR3 is made up of 14 amino acids. Germline V gives CDR1 ENHRY, CDR2 SYGVKD. For the CDR3, the DNA is TGTGCCATCAGTGAGTCGCAGGGCCAAGAGACCCAGTACTTC. As protein: CAISESQGQETQYF.

This clonotype was detected only a few times. The V call is TRBV5-1, the J call TRBJ2-3; 7 bases are shared with TRBD2. Germline CDR1 and CDR2: SGHRS and YFSETQ. With V trimmed by 1 base and J by 3 bases, 8 bases remained unmatched. This CDR3 spans 16 amino acids. The CDR3 protein is CASSLWAGEWTDTQYF. Written as DNA, the CDR3 is TGCGCCAGCAGCTTGTGGGCGGGGGAATGGACAGATACGCAGTATTTT.

The chain combines TRBV15 with TRBJ2-2; D gene unclear. The CDR3 length is 14 residues. V lost 0 bases and J 7 bases, leaving 9 bases between the germline ends. CDR1 LNHNV and CDR2 YYDKDF come from the germline V gene (reference sequence). CDR3 coding DNA: TGTGCCACCAGCAGAGATGATCTGGACGGGGAGCTGTTTTTT. Encoded protein: CATSRDDLDGELFF.

The table lists this clonotype with a few counts. This chain links TRBV10-3 with TRBJ2-3, with D unclear. The CDR3 runs 11 residues. Germline CDR1 and CDR2: ENHRY and SYGVKD. Trimming removed 8 bases at V and 0 bases at J, with 3 bases between. CDR3 sequence: CAIGSTDTQYF. The CDR3 nucleotides read TGTGCCATCGGAAGCACAGATACGCAGTATTTT.

The gene calls are TRBV10-2 and TRBJ2-4; D may be TRBD2 (5 bases). CDR1 is WSHSY and CDR2 is SAAADI in the germline V gene. V was cut by 3 bases and J by 10 bases, with 22 bases left in between. The CDR3 spans 16 residues. CDR3 loop: CASSDPQRRAQEIQYF. CDR3 nucleotide sequence: TGCGCCAGCAGTGATCCCCAGCGGCGTGCGCAAGAGATTCAGTACTTC.

This clonotype was seen only once. A junction end diverges from the germline sequence, so it may reflect a read error. V and J are TRBV4-1 and TRBJ2-5; perhaps TRBD2 as D (6 bases). This CDR3 comprises 14 residues. Germline CDR1 reads MGHRA; CDR2 reads YSYEKL. Here the CDR3 DNA reads TGTGCGGGCAGCGGGCTGAGGGGACCAGATACCCAGTATTTC. Protein: CAGSGLRGPDTQYF.

The chain uses TRBV6-1 and TRBJ1-1; D unresolved. CDR1 and CDR2 (germline): MNHNS, SASEGT. The germline V and J ends were trimmed by 5 bases and 1 base, with 5 bases remaining between them. The CDR3 totals 12 residues. CDR3 sequence reads: CASSPQNTEAFF. The CDR3 bases are TGTGCCAGCAGTCCTCAGAACACTGAAGCTTTCTTT.

The chain couples TRBV6-1 to TRBJ2-4; TRBD2 agrees at 8 bases. The J call is doubtful: the DNA matches TRBJ2-1 better. This CDR3 comprises 16 residues. The germline V gene has CDR1 MNHNS and CDR2 SASEGT. The CDR3 reads CASSIGGGRAKNIQFF. CDR3 nucleotide sequence: TGTGCCAGCAGTATCGGGGGGGGCCGTGCCAAAAACATTCAGTTCTTC.

Concerning this clonotype itself: The junction differs from germline at one of its ends, possibly a read error. The V call is TRBV27, the J call TRBJ2-5; maybe TRBD1 (6 bases). This CDR3 has 14 residues. Germline CDR1 and CDR2: MNHEY and SMNVEV (reference sequence). CDR3: CAGSGVPGQHTQYF. The CDR3 DNA sequence: TGTGCCGGCAGTGGGGTCCCGGGACAACATACGCAGTACTTC.

CDR3 bases: TGTGCCATCTCGGGCTATGAGGACACTGAAGCTTTCTTT. As protein: CAISGYEDTEAFF. This rearrangement joins TRBV10-3 to TRBJ1-1; D uncertain. V was shortened by 8 bases and J by 3 bases, with 13 bases between the two germline ends. The germline gives CDR1 ENHRY, CDR2 SYGVKD. This CDR3 contains 13 residues.

This clonotype came up many times. This chain uses TRBV27 with TRBJ2-2; perhaps TRBD2 as D (6 bases). Germline CDR1 MNHEY, CDR2 SMNVEV (reference sequence). There are 16 residues in the CDR3. V lost 0 bases and J lost 7, with 15 bases in between. CDR3 bases: TGTGCCAGCAGTTTATCACCCATCTGGGAGGTCGGGGAGCTGTTTTTT. This gives the protein CASSLSPIWEVGELFF.

CDR3 coding DNA: TGTGCCAGCAGTCCCCAGAGGCTAGCGGGAGGGGGTGTGACAGATACGCAGTATTTT. This gives the protein CASSPQRLAGGGVTDTQYF. This chain connects TRBV6-1 to TRBJ2-3, with 12 nucleotides matching TRBD2. The CDR3 covers 19 residues. V shed 5 bases and J 3 bases; nucleotides not matched to a gene: 15. Germline assignment: CDR1 MNHNS and CDR2 SASEGT.

As concerns this clonotype: Sequence at one end of the junction differs from germline and may be a read error. The chain is built from TRBV27 and TRBJ2-3, with D possibly being TRBD1 (6 bases). The CDR3 spans 16 residues. Germline V CDR1 and CDR2: MNHEY, SMNVEV (reference sequence). The CDR3 sequence: CASSSWGQRGTNTQYF. The DNA of the CDR3 is TGTGCCAGCAGCTCTTGGGGGCAAAGAGGCACAAACACGCAGTATTTC.

With regard to this clonotype: A junction boundary mismatches the germline segment, possibly from a read error. The chain combines TRBV6-1 with TRBJ2-1; maybe TRBD2 (7 bases). Germline V gene data show CDR1 as MNHNS and CDR2 as SASEGT. The CDR3 is made up of 16 amino acids. Written as DNA, the CDR3 is TGTGCCAGCGGGGGGTTAGGGGGGGGGGCCCAAGATACGCAGTATTTC. It yields the protein CASGGLGGGAQDTQYF.

This clonotype was seen once. This clone may be a read error of a much larger clone one base away. The genes are TRBV6-1 and TRBJ1-2, with 7 bases matching TRBD1. CDR1 and CDR2 (germline): MNHNS, SASEGT. There are 13 residues in the CDR3. CDR3 protein: CVSRGGSLYGYTF. As DNA, the CDR3 is TGTGTCAGCAGGGGGGGGTCCCTCTATGGCTACACCTTC.

In the case of this clonotype: At one end, the junction sequence differs from germline, possibly due to a read error. The chain uses TRBV6-1 and TRBJ2-3; no firm D call. The J call may be faulty, since TRBJ2-7 better matches the DNA end. Germline CDR1 reads MNHNS; CDR2 reads SASEGT. There are 14 residues in the CDR3. The DNA for the CDR3 is TGTGGCAGCAAAGGGTTTGTAGCCACAGATACGCAGTACTTC. Its translation: CGSKGFVATDTQYF.

Of note for this clonotype: At one boundary the junction diverges from the germline segment, which might be a read error. The rearrangement links TRBV6-5 to TRBJ2-1, with a possible D match to TRBD1 (5 bases). From germline, CDR1 is MNHEY and CDR2 SVGAGI. There are 17 residues in the CDR3. The CDR3 nucleotides read TGTGCCAGCAGTTCACTTTCTGGGGCCGTGGGGCGAAATAAGCAGTTCTTT. Translation gives CASSSLSGAVGRNKQFF.

Relative to its sample, this clonotype is medium-sized. As DNA, the CDR3 is TGTGCCAGCAGTTCCTCCGGGACAGGGTACAATGAGCAGTTCTTC. It codes for CASSSSGTGYNEQFF. The chain has TRBV27 and TRBJ2-1; 9 bases agree with TRBD1. This CDR3 region has 15 residues. The germline V gene has CDR1 MNHEY and CDR2 SMNVEV (reference sequence). V was pared by 4 bases and J by 4 bases, with 5 bases of the junction left unmatched.

This clonotype showed up many times. V usage is TRBV5-5 and J usage is TRBJ2-5; D not resolved. The J call may be wrong; the DNA end is better matched by TRBJ2-7. The CDR3 is made up of 12 amino acids. Germline lookup yields CDR1 SGHKS and CDR2 YYEKEE (reference sequence). The CDR3 DNA follows: TGTGCCAGCAGCTTGGTCCATTCCGAGCAGTACTTC. Translation: CASSLVHSEQYF.

This clonotype was recorded only once. V usage is TRBV27 and J usage is TRBJ2-5; unclear D gene. The end of the DNA is better explained by TRBJ2-7, so the J call may be wrong. Germline lookup yields CDR1 MNHEY and CDR2 SMNVEV (reference sequence). This CDR3 has 15 amino acids. CDR3: CASSLSLGLTYEQYF. The DNA of the CDR3 is TGTGCCAGCAGTTTATCGTTAGGGCTCACCTACGAGCAGTACTTC.

V usage is TRBV6-5 and J usage is TRBJ2-3; the D gene could be TRBD1 or TRBD2 (5 bases each). The CDR3 contains 10 residues. Germline V lookup: CDR1 MNHEY, CDR2 SVGAGI. Trimming shortened V by 4 bases and J by 11 bases, and 7 bases separated the two germline ends. The CDR3 here is CASSWDGQYF. The CDR3 DNA is TGTGCCAGCAGTTGGGACGGGCAGTATTTT.